The entry below describes one T cell receptor (beta chain). Its antigen is undetermined. In germline, CDR1 is SGHDT, CDR2 YYEEEE. The CDR3 spans 12 residues. V gave up 2 bases and J gave up 6 bases, with 9 bases separating them. These data originate in a study of cytomegalovirus exposure and HLA in healthy donors. Amplification used 60 Vbeta primers and 13 Jbeta primers. Data came from immunoSEQ multiplex PCR; TCRdb stores just in-frame clones and leaves some out. The repertoire includes some 94,000 clones, around 70% of them detected once, and around 2.5% sits in the top ten. Study results and caveats: Reportedly, diagnosis of cytomegalovirus status by the classifier showed high specificity and sensitivity. Sequencing likely caused a cluster of highly shared sequence variants. Of the V segments, some could not be distinguished, including TRBV6-2 and TRBV6-3, and were excluded.

The rearrangement joins TRBV5-6 to TRBJ2-7, with TRBD1 as a possible D gene (6 bases). The specimen was PBMCs. The receptor was derived from a middle-aged man in good health and CMV-seronegative. CDR3 coding DNA: TGTGCCAGCAGCTTTACAGGGACCGAGCAGTACGTC. It yields the protein CASSFTGTEQYV.